Listed below are T cell receptor beta chains from one sample, sequenced in a study of beta chain features in type 1 diabetes. The table came from immunoSEQ multiplex PCR; TCRdb's copy has only in-frame clones and leaves some out. The top ten hold about 0.019% of the sample, which has approximately 380,000 clones, more than 12% seen once. Input material: naive CD4+ T cells from blood. Receptor source: a woman aged 18-29 years in good health. Each CDR3 is given with its conserved first and last residue. A D gene is named only where the DNA matches it firmly. Size values are once, few and many counts, or a class for expanded clones, and some rows have none.

size: NA
V: TRBV4-2
D: TRBD1
J: TRBJ2-7
CDR3: CASSHTTGQGLPEQYF
DNA: TGTGCCAGCAGCCACACCACGGGACAGGGTCTCCCCGAGCAGTACTTC

size: NA
V: TRBV30
D: TRBD2
J: TRBJ2-3
CDR3: CAWKSGGSAGGRHTQYF
DNA: TGTGCCTGGAAGAGCGGGGGGTCGGCGGGAGGGCGACATACGCAGTATTTT

size: few
V: TRBV18
D: TRBD1
J: TRBJ2-1
CDR3: CASSQLQGATYNEQFF
DNA: TGTGCCAGCTCACAATTACAGGGGGCGACCTACAATGAGCAGTTCTTC

size: NA
V: TRBV29-1
D: NA
J: TRBJ1-2
CDR3: CSGGQDYGYTF
DNA: TGCAGTGGGGGACAAGACTATGGCTACACCTTC

size: few
V: TRBV4-1
D: TRBD2
J: TRBJ2-1
CDR3: CASSQRGGSWGSEQFF
DNA: TGCGCCAGCAGCCAGCGAGGCGGGAGTTGGGGGTCTGAGCAGTTCTTC

size: NA
V: TRBV19
D: NA
J: TRBJ1-5
CDR3: CASSIARDSNQPQHF
DNA: TGTGCCAGTAGTATAGCCCGAGACAGTAATCAGCCCCAGCATTTT

size: few
V: TRBV7-3
D: NA
J: TRBJ2-5
CDR3: CASSLFGGGGQETQYF
DNA: TGTGCCAGCAGCTTATTCGGGGGAGGGGGCCAAGAGACCCAGTACTTC

size: NA
V: TRBV19
D: NA
J: TRBJ1-1
CDR3: CASSISSQGTEAFF
DNA: TGTGCCAGTAGTATTTCCTCGCAGGGCACTGAAGCTTTCTTT

size: few
V: TRBV11-1
D: TRBD1
J: TRBJ2-5
CDR3: CASSKQGAPGETQYF
DNA: TGTGCCAGCAGCAAACAGGGGGCGCCTGGAGAGACCCAGTACTTC

size: NA
V: TRBV7-2
D: TRBD2
J: TRBJ2-1
CDR3: CASSDFPSGRLGNEQFF
DNA: TGTGCCAGCAGCGATTTTCCTAGCGGGAGGTTGGGCAATGAGCAGTTCTTC

size: NA
V: TRBV15
D: TRBD1
J: TRBJ1-4
CDR3: CATSGRTGNIEKLFF
DNA: TGTGCCACCAGCGGGAGGACAGGGAATATTGAAAAACTGTTTTTT

size: few
V: TRBV20-1
D: NA
J: TRBJ2-7
CDR3: CSAREASEQYF
DNA: TGCAGTGCTAGAGAAGCAAGCGAGCAGTACTTC

size: NA
V: TRBV29-1
D: NA
J: TRBJ1-1
CDR3: CSETRGNTEAFF
DNA: TGCAGCGAAACCAGGGGGAACACTGAAGCTTTCTTT

size: NA
V: TRBV11-1
D: NA
J: TRBJ2-3
CDR3: CASSFERSEIVDTQYF
DNA: TGTGCCAGCAGCTTCGAGCGGTCCGAGATCGTGGATACGCAGTATTTT

size: few
V: TRBV18
D: NA
J: TRBJ1-2
CDR3: CASSAGVVDGYTF
DNA: TGTGCCAGCTCCGCGGGGGTTGTCGATGGCTACACCTTC

size: few
V: TRBV4-2
D: NA
J: TRBJ1-1
CDR3: CASSQDGGSWYTEAFF
DNA: TGTGCCAGCAGCCAAGATGGGGGGAGCTGGTACACTGAAGCTTTCTTT

size: NA
V: TRBV21-1
D: NA
J: TRBJ1-2
CDR3: CASSSAGGARGYTF
DNA: TGTGCCAGCAGCTCCGCAGGGGGCGCGAGGGGCTACACCTTC

size: few
V: TRBV29-1
D: TRBD1
J: TRBJ2-7
CDR3: CSVDRTGLSGSYEQYF
DNA: TGCAGCGTTGACAGGACAGGGCTGTCCGGTTCCTACGAGCAGTACTTC

size: NA
V: TRBV6-6
D: TRBD1
J: TRBJ1-2
CDR3: CASSRQGRDYGYTF
DNA: TGTGCCAGCAGCCGACAGGGAAGAGACTATGGCTACACCTTC

size: NA
V: TRBV30
D: TRBD1
J: TRBJ2-1
CDR3: CAWKGAGTGMSNEQFF
DNA: TGTGCCTGGAAGGGAGCCGGGACAGGGATGAGCAATGAGCAGTTCTTC

size: NA
V: TRBV28
D: NA
J: TRBJ2-3
CDR3: CASSYRDTQYF
DNA: TGTGCCAGCAGTTACAGAGATACGCAGTATTTT

size: NA
V: TRBV5-1
D: NA
J: TRBJ2-5
CDR3: CASSVTAYQETQYF
DNA: TGCGCCAGCAGCGTGACAGCGTACCAAGAGACCCAGTACTTC

size: few
V: TRBV29-1
D: NA
J: TRBJ1-4
CDR3: CSALLQGRYEKLFF
DNA: TGCAGCGCGCTGCTGCAGGGGCGGTATGAAAAACTGTTTTTT

size: NA
V: TRBV5-6
D: TRBD2
J: TRBJ2-1
CDR3: CASSYRTSGRSYNEQFF
DNA: TGTGCCAGCAGCTACCGGACTAGCGGCCGCTCCTACAATGAGCAGTTCTTC

size: few
V: TRBV5-8
D: NA
J: TRBJ2-5
CDR3: CASSRNRDSLGETQYF
DNA: TGTGCCAGCAGCCGGAACCGGGACTCCCTGGGAGAGACCCAGTACTTC

size: NA
V: TRBV21-1
D: NA
J: TRBJ2-7
CDR3: CASSSGSYEQYF
DNA: TGTGCCAGCAGCAGCGGATCCTACGAGCAGTACTTC

size: NA
V: TRBV21-1
D: NA
J: TRBJ2-7
CDR3: CASWTFIPYEQYF
DNA: TGTGCCAGCTGGACTTTTATACCGTACGAGCAGTACTTC

size: NA
V: TRBV27
D: NA
J: TRBJ1-2
CDR3: CASSPAGSVGYTF
DNA: TGTGCCAGCAGTCCCGCGGGGAGTGTTGGCTACACCTTC

size: few
V: TRBV14
D: NA
J: TRBJ2-7
CDR3: CASSQNLQGNEQYF
DNA: TGTGCCAGCAGCCAAAATCTACAGGGAAACGAGCAGTACTTC

size: few
V: TRBV5-1
D: TRBD1
J: TRBJ1-5
CDR3: CASSPGQGGQPQHF
DNA: TGCGCCAGCAGCCCCGGACAGGGAGGGCAGCCCCAGCATTTT

size: NA
V: TRBV11-1
D: TRBD1
J: TRBJ2-5
CDR3: CASSWDRGFQETQYF
DNA: TGTGCCAGCAGTTGGGACAGGGGCTTTCAAGAGACCCAGTACTTC

size: few
V: TRBV2
D: NA
J: TRBJ2-5
CDR3: CASSGLVEQETQYF
DNA: TGTGCCAGCAGTGGACTCGTCGAGCAAGAGACCCAGTACTTC

size: NA
V: TRBV4-1
D: NA
J: TRBJ2-1
CDR3: CASSQIRLADGYNEQFF
DNA: TGCGCCAGCAGCCAGATTCGGTTAGCAGACGGATACAATGAGCAGTTCTTC

size: NA
V: TRBV6-5
D: TRBD1
J: TRBJ2-1
CDR3: CASSYGQGTHRSEQFF
DNA: TGTGCCAGCAGTTACGGACAGGGGACCCATAGGAGTGAGCAGTTCTTC

size: NA
V: TRBV20-1
D: NA
J: TRBJ2-1
CDR3: CSIYYNEQFF
DNA: TGCAGTATCTACTACAATGAGCAGTTCTTC

size: few
V: TRBV4-1
D: NA
J: TRBJ2-3
CDR3: CASSQPRRTYTQYF
DNA: TGCGCCAGCAGCCAACCCCGTCGGACATATACGCAGTATTTT

size: NA
V: TRBV15
D: NA
J: TRBJ1-2
CDR3: CATSSNSGIYGYTF
DNA: TGTGCCACCAGCAGCAATTCAGGGATCTATGGCTACACCTTC

size: NA
V: TRBV30
D: NA
J: TRBJ1-4
CDR3: CAWTSTSTRGEKLFF
DNA: TGTGCCTGGACCAGTACGTCGACCCGGGGAGAAAAACTGTTTTTT

size: NA
V: TRBV25-1
D: NA
J: TRBJ2-1
CDR3: CASSESRGKAYNEQFF
DNA: TGTGCCAGCAGTGAATCAAGGGGTAAGGCCTACAATGAGCAGTTCTTC

size: few
V: TRBV5-1
D: NA
J: TRBJ2-1
CDR3: CASSFWTDREQFF
DNA: TGCGCCAGCAGCTTTTGGACAGACCGAGAGCAGTTCTTC

size: few
V: TRBV6-4
D: NA
J: TRBJ1-5
CDR3: CASSDYPGNQPQHF
DNA: TGTGCCAGCAGTGACTATCCAGGGAATCAGCCCCAGCATTTT

size: few
V: TRBV15
D: NA
J: TRBJ2-7
CDR3: CATSREHLSSYEQYF
DNA: TGTGCCACCAGCAGAGAGCATCTGAGCTCCTACGAGCAGTACTTC

size: NA
V: TRBV6-5
D: TRBD2
J: TRBJ2-7
CDR3: CASSYRGLAVYEQYF
DNA: TGTGCCAGCAGTTACCGGGGACTAGCGGTCTACGAGCAGTACTTC

size: NA
V: TRBV25-1
D: NA
J: TRBJ2-6
CDR3: CASSEGTGISGANVLTF
DNA: TGTGCCAGCAGTGAAGGAACAGGGATCTCTGGGGCCAACGTCCTGACTTTC

size: few
V: TRBV7-9
D: TRBD1
J: TRBJ2-3
CDR3: CASSPGTGVLDTQYF
DNA: TGTGCCAGCAGTCCCGGGACAGGGGTACTAGATACGCAGTATTTT

size: few
V: TRBV7-9
D: NA
J: TRBJ2-5
CDR3: CASSLSLGAETQYF
DNA: TGTGCCAGCAGCTTAAGCTTGGGGGCCGAGACCCAGTACTTC

size: few
V: TRBV5-4
D: TRBD2
J: TRBJ2-2
CDR3: CASSWAGGPNTGELFF
DNA: TGTGCCAGCAGCTGGGCGGGAGGGCCAAACACCGGGGAGCTGTTTTTT

size: NA
V: TRBV6-5
D: NA
J: TRBJ2-1
CDR3: CASRTRGDEQFF
DNA: TGTGCCAGCAGGACCAGGGGAGATGAGCAGTTCTTC

size: few
V: TRBV6-6
D: TRBD1
J: TRBJ1-2
CDR3: CASSLTGERYGYTF
DNA: TGTGCCAGCAGTCTTACAGGGGAACGCTATGGCTACACCTTC

size: NA
V: TRBV19
D: NA
J: TRBJ1-5
CDR3: CASSRSGGNQPQHF
DNA: TGTGCCAGTAGTAGGTCAGGCGGGAATCAGCCCCAGCATTTT

size: NA
V: TRBV28
D: TRBD2
J: TRBJ2-3
CDR3: CASSFAGGADTQYF
DNA: TGTGCCAGCAGTTTCGCGGGGGGGGCAGATACGCAGTATTTT

size: NA
V: TRBV28
D: NA
J: TRBJ2-7
CDR3: CASSPHFRGQDEQYF
DNA: TGTGCCAGCAGTCCCCACTTTAGGGGCCAGGACGAGCAGTACTTC

size: few
V: TRBV29-1
D: TRBD1
J: TRBJ1-1
CDR3: CSVEGTGKTEAFF
DNA: TGCAGCGTTGAAGGGACAGGGAAGACTGAAGCTTTCTTT